This T cell receptor (beta chain) is from a study of beta chain features in type 1 diabetes (dated by TCRdb to the late 2010s). Context from the whole study: No differences in mean age, gender distribution, total cell number or subset yield were found between patients and healthy donors. Across all samples, 107,917,701 sorted cells were examined, and cell number per subset correlated strongly with RNA yield. In the study, recently diagnosed type 1 diabetes patients and matched healthy donors were compared on the TCRB repertoires of their sorted circulating CD4+ T cell subsets. Naive and central memory subsets were obtained from all 30 or so donors, but regulatory and stem cell-like memory subsets were isolated from only 8 patients and about 8 healthy donors.

The High Capacity cDNA Reverse Transcription Kit was used to reverse transcribe all of the isolated RNA, meaning that expressed TCRB transcripts were what got sequenced. Deep immunoSEQ sequencing was applied to naive, central memory and regulatory T cell samples, giving an average of roughly 3.5 million total reads per sample. Sorted cells were lysed in RLT buffer and RNA was extracted with DNase-treated RNeasy Micro or Mini kits, depending on cell number. To prevent cross-contamination, each cell subset was processed individually, whereas patient and healthy donor samples were processed jointly. The immunoSEQ multiplex PCR was used to amplify TCRB sequences from cDNA, yielding 87-bp fragments that span the CDR3 region. The amplicons were sequenced using the Illumina HiSeq platform. Regarding the original processing steps: Synthetic template baselines were used to correct PCR bias computationally, reads within Hamming distance 2 were collapsed together, and singletons that could not be merged were discarded. Reads were aligned against IMGT to assign V, D and J genes, CDR3 length and insertions or deletions at six rearrangement sites. Within each subset, clonotype counts were normalized to sorted cell number, and only after that were true diversity and Gini coefficients computed with the tcR R package. The overlap coefficient, calculated on TCRB nucleotide sequences, was used to quantify repertoire sharing. Out-of-frame TCRB sequences from naive cells were analyzed to stand in for the pre-selection repertoire. TCRdb retrieved this table from immuneACCESS and kept in-frame rearrangements only. Not all clones are present; in checked studies, unresolved V genes account for under half, and no reason is known for the remainder. The D gene and trimming were derived from the DNA, and the V and J assignments and clone size from that table. The sample table records hundreds of thousands of clones; more than 12% of these occur just once. The top ten constitute 0.035% to 0.045% of the sample.

Each donor gave one peripheral blood draw, approximately 120 mL on average, collected into heparinised tubes. A BD FACSAria II and a panel including CD45RO, CCR7, CD25, CD127, CD95 and CD27 were used to sort naive, central memory, regulatory and stem cell-like memory CD4+ T cells. Every sorted population had a purity above 98%. PBMCs were isolated right away by Lymphoprep density gradient centrifugation and were stained directly, without culture. Samples were stained and sorted in pairs, with one healthy donor and one patient per experiment, so that batch effects were minimized. Note on this clone: Its antigen is still unknown. No base qualities exist here, and no much larger clone lies one base off it.

What the work shows at the level of the full study, not this receptor alone: Naive, central memory and regulatory TCRB repertoires appeared more similar among patients than among healthy donors. Shorter templates might be favored by PCR, yet because patient and control samples were amplified and corrected together, any such skew would affect both groups equally. Patients with type 1 diabetes made fewer insertions and deleted more nucleotides at VDJ recombination sites, implying thymic rearrangement abnormalities. A moderate but significant shortening of TCRB CDR3 length was observed in type 1 diabetes patients in all four CD4+ subsets. Because cDNA was sequenced instead of genomic DNA, highly expressing activated cells could be over-represented, though the groups showed no difference in activation or CD3 levels. Because small numbers of individuals were included in the HLA sub-analyses, any influence of HLA type on TCRB rearrangement was left unresolved.

The CDR1 and CDR2 encoded by the germline V gene are KGHSH and LQKENI. The CDR3 holds 14 amino acids from the cysteine to the phenylalanine. Just the 42-base CDR3 DNA is kept, in frame starting at base 1. The V end loses 6 bases and the J end loses 3 bases, and a stretch of 14 bases separates them. The V and J genes are TRBV18 and TRBJ2-5, with the D gene call left open. The specimen was naive CD4+ T cells from blood. The sample's cell subset or site label, in plain terms: true naive CD4+ T cells. The receptor was isolated from a man aged 18-30 years with type 1 diabetes. CDR3 reads: CASSKASREETQYF. The DNA sequence is TGTGCCAGCTCCAAAGCGTCAAGGGAAGAGACCCAGTACTTC.